These 7 T cell receptor beta chains came from one sample sequenced in a study of blood T cells in healthy people across ages. A J-beta primer mix and a sample-barcoded 5' primer were used in a second PCR of about 7 to 12 cycles. TCRdb redid the calling of the 5' RACE reads with MiXCR, one entry per CDR3 protein. The sample has 600,000 to 650,000 distinct CDR3 sequences, roughly 50% seen once. The sample consisted of blood. Receptor source: a man aged 55-75 years in good health.

The V and J genes are TRBV12-3 or TRBV12-4 and TRBJ2-7; D remains ambiguous. The CDR3 is 13 amino acids. The V gene lost 5 bases and the J gene lost 3 bases, with 11 bases spanning the gap. The CDR3 sequence: CASSVSPLYEQYF. In DNA, the CDR3 is TGTGCCAGCAGTGTGAGCCCCCTCTACGAGCAGTACTTC.

The V call is TRBV7-9, the J call TRBJ2-3, with a possible D match to TRBD2 (6 bases). Germline lookup yields CDR1 SEHNR and CDR2 FQNEAQ (reference sequence). The CDR3 consists of 12 residues. The germline V and J ends were trimmed by 7 bases and 4 bases, with 9 bases remaining between them. The CDR3 sequence is CASTRDSDTQYF. For the CDR3, the DNA is TGTGCCAGCACCCGGGACTCAGATACGCAGTATTTT.

The chain links TRBV10-3 to TRBJ2-1; D is possibly TRBD1 or TRBD2 (6 bases each). Trimming took off 3 bases at V and 2 bases at J, with 11 bases between the two ends. The CDR3 is made up of 15 amino acids. Germline assignment: CDR1 ENHRY and CDR2 SYGVKD. The CDR3 bases are TGTGCCATCAGTGATAAAGGGGGGCCCTACAATGAGCAGTTCTTC. Residues: CAISDKGGPYNEQFF.

This clonotype has a handful of counts. J is TRBJ1-2 and V is TRBV9; D gene unclear. There are 14 residues in the CDR3. Between the trimmed V and J ends, which lost 3 bases and 4 bases, there was a span of 13 bases. Looked up from germline, CDR1 is SGDLS and CDR2 is YYNGEE. CDR3 sequence reads: CASSGADMRYGYTF. CDR3 nucleotides: TGTGCCAGCAGCGGGGCGGATATGCGCTATGGCTACACCTTC.

The chain uses TRBV6-1 and TRBJ1-4; D gene unclear. Deletions cut 7 bases from V and 8 bases from J, with 20 bases between. CDR1 is MNHNS and CDR2 is SASEGT in the germline V gene. The CDR3 is 15 residues long. The CDR3 DNA sequence: TGTGCCAGCACCCCTCGAACAGCCAGCGGGGAAAAACTGTTTTTT. Translation gives CASTPRTASGEKLFF.

The rearrangement uses TRBV6-5 and TRBJ2-5; unclear D gene. In germline, CDR1 is MNHEY, CDR2 SVGAGI. The CDR3 sequence is 13 residues long. V was shortened by 2 bases and J by 0 bases, with 4 bases between the two germline ends. The CDR3 region is CASSYADQETQYF. The CDR3 region has the DNA TGTGCCAGCAGTTACGCAGACCAAGAGACCCAGTACTTC.

V gene TRBV18 combines with J gene TRBJ1-3; D not certain. V gave up 1 base and J gave up 0 bases, with 7 bases separating them. This CDR3 has 15 amino acids. CDR1 is KGHSH, CDR2 LQKENI, per germline. The CDR3 DNA follows: TGTGCCAGCTCACCACGGCGTAACTCTGGAAACACCATATATTTT. Translation: CASSPRRNSGNTIYF.